The clone carrying this T cell receptor (beta chain) appeared once. As yet, its antigen is unknown. This sample was included in a study of OX40 agonist ivuxolimab in advanced cancers. Study context: Patients were infused with ivuxolimab every 2 weeks at 0.01 to 10 mg/kg. Dose-escalation patients were diagnosed with hepatocellular carcinoma, melanoma, renal cell cancer or head and neck cancer. Three patients showed partial responses: one hepatocellular carcinoma and two cutaneous melanoma cases.

Broader study findings: Among the lowest peripheral clonal expansion occurred in 0.1-3.0 mg/kg partial responders.

The CDR3 is 10 residues long. The V end was cut by 0 bases, the J end by 11 bases, with 5 bases between. Germline V gene lookup returns CDR1 GTSNPN and CDR2 SVGIG (reference sequence). Some clones are missing from TCRdb's copy, which holds only in-frame ones; the method was immunoSEQ multiplex PCR. Among tens of thousands of clones listed, roughly nine tenths were seen once. The sequence was obtained from an adult with an advanced solid tumor such as melanoma, head and neck, liver or kidney cancer. The specimen was CD4+ or CD8+ T cells sorted from blood, collected in a trial of the OX40 agonist ivuxolimab. This chain connects TRBV30 to TRBJ2-1; no definite D call. In DNA, the CDR3 is TGTGCCTGGAGTGTAACGAAGCAGTTCTTC. It translates to CAWSVTKQFF.